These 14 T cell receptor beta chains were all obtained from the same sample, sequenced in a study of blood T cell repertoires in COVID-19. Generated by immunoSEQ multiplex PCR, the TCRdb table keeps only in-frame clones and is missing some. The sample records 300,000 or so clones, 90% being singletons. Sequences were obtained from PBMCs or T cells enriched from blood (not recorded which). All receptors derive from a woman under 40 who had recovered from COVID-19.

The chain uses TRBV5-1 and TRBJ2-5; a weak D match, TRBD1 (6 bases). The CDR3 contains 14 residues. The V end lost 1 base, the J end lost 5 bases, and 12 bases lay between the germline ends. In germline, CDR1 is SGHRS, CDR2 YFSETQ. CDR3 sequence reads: CASSLTGNRETQYF. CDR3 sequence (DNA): TGCGCCAGCAGCTTGACAGGGAACCGGGAGACCCAGTACTTC.

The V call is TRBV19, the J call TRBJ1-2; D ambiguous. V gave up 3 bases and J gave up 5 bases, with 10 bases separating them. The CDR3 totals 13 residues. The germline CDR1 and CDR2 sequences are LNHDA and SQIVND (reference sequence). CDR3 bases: TGTGCCAGTAGTATTCAAGAGGGATATGGCTACACCTTC. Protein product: CASSIQEGYGYTF.

CDR3 region: CASSTKTGWNNEQFF. CDR3 sequence (DNA): TGTGCCAGCAGTACTAAGACAGGTTGGAACAATGAGCAGTTCTTC. J is TRBJ2-1 and V is TRBV28; maybe TRBD1 (6 bases). The CDR3 has 15 residues. Germline lookup yields CDR1 MDHEN and CDR2 SYDVKM. V shed 5 bases and J shed 5 bases, with 16 bases lying between them.

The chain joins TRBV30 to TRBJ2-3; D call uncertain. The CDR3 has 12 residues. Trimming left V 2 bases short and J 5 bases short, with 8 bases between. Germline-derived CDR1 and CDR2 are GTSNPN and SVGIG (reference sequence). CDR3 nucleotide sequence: TGTGCCTGGAGTCCTAGTGGAGATACGCAGTATTTT. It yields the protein CAWSPSGDTQYF.

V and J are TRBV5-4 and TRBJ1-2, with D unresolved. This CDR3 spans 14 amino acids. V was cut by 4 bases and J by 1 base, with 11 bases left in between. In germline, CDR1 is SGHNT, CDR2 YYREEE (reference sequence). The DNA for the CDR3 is TGTGCCAGCAGCCAGGACGGGGATAACTATGGCTACACCTTC. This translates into CASSQDGDNYGYTF.

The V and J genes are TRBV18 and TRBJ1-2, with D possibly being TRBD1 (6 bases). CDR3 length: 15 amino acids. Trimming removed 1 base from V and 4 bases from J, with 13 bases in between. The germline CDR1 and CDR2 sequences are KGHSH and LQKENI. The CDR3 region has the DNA TGTGCCAGCTCACCACTTAACAGGGATGGCTATGGCTACACCTTC. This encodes CASSPLNRDGYGYTF.

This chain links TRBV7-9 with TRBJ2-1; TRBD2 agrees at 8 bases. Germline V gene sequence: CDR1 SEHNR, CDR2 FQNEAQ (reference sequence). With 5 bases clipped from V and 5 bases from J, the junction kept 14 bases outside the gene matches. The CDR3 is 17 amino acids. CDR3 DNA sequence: TGTGCCAGCAGCGGCAACGGTGGTAGCGGGATGAACAATGAGCAGTTCTTC. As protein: CASSGNGGSGMNNEQFF. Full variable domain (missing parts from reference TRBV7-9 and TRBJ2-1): DTGVSQNPRHKITKRGQNVTFRCDPISEHNRLYWYRQTLGQGPEFLTYFQNEAQLEKSRLLSDRFSAERPKGSFSTLEIQRTEQGDSAMYLCASSGNGGSGMNNEQFFGPGTRLTVL.

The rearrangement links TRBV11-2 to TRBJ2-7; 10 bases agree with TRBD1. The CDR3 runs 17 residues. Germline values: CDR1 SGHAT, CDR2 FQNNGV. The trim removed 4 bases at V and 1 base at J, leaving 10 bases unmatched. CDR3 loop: CASSSQRDRGISYEQYF. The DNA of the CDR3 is TGTGCCAGCAGCTCCCAAAGGGACAGGGGAATTTCCTACGAGCAGTACTTC.

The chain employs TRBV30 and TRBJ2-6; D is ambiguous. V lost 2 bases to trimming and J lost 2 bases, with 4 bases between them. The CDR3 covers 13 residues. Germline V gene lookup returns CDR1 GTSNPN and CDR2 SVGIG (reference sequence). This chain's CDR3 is CAWSPAGANVLTF. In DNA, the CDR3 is TGTGCCTGGAGTCCAGCTGGGGCCAACGTCCTGACTTTC.

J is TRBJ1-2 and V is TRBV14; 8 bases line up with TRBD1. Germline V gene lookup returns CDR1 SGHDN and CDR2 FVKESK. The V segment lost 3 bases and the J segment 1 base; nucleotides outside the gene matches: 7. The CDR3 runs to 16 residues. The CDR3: CASSHGQGHRNYGYTF. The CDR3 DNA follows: TGTGCCAGCAGCCACGGACAGGGACACCGTAACTATGGCTACACCTTC.

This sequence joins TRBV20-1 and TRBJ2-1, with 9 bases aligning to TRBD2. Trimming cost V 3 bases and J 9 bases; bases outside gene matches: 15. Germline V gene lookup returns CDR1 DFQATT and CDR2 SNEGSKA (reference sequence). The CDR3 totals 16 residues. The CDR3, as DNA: TGCAGTGCTAGTCGCCTAGCGGGGCAAACTTGGGGTGAGCAGTTCTTC. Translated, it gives CSASRLAGQTWGEQFF.

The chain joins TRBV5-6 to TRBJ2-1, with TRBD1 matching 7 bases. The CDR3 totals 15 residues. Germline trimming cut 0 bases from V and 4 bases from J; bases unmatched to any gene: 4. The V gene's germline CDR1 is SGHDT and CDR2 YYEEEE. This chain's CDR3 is CASSLEGARYNEQFF. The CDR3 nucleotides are TGTGCCAGCAGCTTGGAGGGGGCCAGATACAATGAGCAGTTCTTC.

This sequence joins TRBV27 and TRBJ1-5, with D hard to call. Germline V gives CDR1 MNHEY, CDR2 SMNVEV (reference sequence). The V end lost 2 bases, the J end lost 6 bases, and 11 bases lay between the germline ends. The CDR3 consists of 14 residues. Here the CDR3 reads CASSLIGRGQPQHF. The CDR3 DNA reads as TGTGCCAGCAGTTTAATCGGTAGAGGTCAGCCCCAGCATTTT.

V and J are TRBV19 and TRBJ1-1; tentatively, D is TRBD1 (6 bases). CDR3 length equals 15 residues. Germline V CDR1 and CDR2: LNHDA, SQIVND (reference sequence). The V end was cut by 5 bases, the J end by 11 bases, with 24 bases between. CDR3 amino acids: CASSPNPDRPVEAFF. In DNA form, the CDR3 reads TGTGCCAGTAGTCCGAACCCGGACAGACCCGTGGAGGCTTTCTTT.